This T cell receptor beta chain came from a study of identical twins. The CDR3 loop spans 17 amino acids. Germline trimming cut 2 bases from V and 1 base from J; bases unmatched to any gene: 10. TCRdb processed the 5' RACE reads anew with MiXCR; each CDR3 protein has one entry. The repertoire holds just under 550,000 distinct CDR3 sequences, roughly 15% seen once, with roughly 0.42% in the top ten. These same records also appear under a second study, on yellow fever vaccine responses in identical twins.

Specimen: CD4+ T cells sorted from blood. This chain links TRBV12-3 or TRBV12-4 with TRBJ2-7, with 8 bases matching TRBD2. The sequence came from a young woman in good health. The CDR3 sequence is CASSLTPIAGSSYEQYF. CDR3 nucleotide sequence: TGTGCCAGCAGTTTAACACCTATAGCGGGATCTTCCTACGAGCAGTACTTC.